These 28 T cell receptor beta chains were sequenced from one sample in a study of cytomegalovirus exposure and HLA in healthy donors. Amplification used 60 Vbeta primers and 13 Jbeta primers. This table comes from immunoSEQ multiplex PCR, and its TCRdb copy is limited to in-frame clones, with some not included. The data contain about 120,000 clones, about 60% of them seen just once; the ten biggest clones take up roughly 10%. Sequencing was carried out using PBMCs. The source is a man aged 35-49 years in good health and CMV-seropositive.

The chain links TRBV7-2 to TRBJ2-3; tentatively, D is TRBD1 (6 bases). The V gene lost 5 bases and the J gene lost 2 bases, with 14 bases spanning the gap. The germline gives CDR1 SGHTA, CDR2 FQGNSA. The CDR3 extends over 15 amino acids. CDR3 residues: CASSREGQTTDTQYF. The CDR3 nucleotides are TGTGCCAGCAGCCGAGAAGGACAGACCACAGATACGCAGTATTTT. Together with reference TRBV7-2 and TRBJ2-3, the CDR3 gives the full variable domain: GAGVSQSPSNKVTEKGKDVELRCDPISGHTALYWYRQSLGQGLEFLIYFQGNSAPDKSGLPSDRFSAERTGGSVSTLTIQRTQQEDSAVYLCASSREGQTTDTQYFGPGTRLTVL.

As DNA, the CDR3 is TGTGCCAGCAGTTTACTCCCCTCCACGGGGACCCAGTACTTC. Its translation is CASSLLPSTGTQYF. The gene calls are TRBV28 and TRBJ2-5; D is uncertain. Trimming pared 2 bases from V and 7 bases from J, leaving 14 bases between. The CDR3 consists of 14 residues. Germline loops: CDR1 MDHEN, CDR2 SYDVKM.

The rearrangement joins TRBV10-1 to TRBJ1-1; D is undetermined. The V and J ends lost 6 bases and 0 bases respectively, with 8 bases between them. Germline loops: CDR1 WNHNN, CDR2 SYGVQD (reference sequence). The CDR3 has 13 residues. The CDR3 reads CASRSGMNTEAFF. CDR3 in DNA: TGCGCCAGCAGAAGCGGAATGAACACTGAAGCTTTCTTT.

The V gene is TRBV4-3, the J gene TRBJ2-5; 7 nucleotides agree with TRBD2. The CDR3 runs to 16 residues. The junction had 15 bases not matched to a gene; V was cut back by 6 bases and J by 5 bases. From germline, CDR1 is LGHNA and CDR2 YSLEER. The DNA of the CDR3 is TGCGCCAGCAGTCAGCACCGGGTTATGGGGGGGGAGACCCAGTACTTC. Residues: CASSQHRVMGGETQYF.

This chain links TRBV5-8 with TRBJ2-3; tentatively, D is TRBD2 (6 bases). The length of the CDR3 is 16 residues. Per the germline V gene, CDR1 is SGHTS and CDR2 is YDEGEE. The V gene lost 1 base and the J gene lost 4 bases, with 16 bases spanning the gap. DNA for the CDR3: TGTGCCAGCAGCTTGAGAGTTAGCGGAGCCGCAGATACGCAGTATTTT. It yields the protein CASSLRVSGAADTQYF.

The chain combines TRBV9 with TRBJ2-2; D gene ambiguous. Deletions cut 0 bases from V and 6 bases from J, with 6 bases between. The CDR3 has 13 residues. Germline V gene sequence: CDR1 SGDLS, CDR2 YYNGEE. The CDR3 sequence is CASSVAPAGELFF. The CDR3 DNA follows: TGTGCCAGCAGCGTAGCTCCAGCCGGGGAGCTGTTTTTT.

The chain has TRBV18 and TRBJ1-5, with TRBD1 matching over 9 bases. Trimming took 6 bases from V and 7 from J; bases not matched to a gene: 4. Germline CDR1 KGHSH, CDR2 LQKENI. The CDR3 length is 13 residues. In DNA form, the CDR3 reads TGTGCCAGCTCGACAGGGGGTTGGCAGCCCCAGCATTTT. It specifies CASSTGGWQPQHF.

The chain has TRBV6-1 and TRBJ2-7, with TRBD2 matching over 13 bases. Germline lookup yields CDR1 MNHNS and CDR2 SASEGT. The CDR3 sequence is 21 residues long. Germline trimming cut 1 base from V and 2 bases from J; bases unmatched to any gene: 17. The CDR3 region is CASSEGPPLAGGFGGAYEQYF. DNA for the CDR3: TGTGCCAGCAGTGAAGGACCTCCACTAGCGGGAGGGTTCGGTGGAGCCTACGAGCAGTACTTC.

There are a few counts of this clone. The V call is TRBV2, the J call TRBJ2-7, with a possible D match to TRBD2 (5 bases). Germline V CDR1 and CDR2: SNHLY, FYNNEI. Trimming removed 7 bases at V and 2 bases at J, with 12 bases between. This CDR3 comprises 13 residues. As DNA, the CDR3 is TGTGCCAGCACCCCAGCGGAACCCTACGAGCAGTACTTC. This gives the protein CASTPAEPYEQYF. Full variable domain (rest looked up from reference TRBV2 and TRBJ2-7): EPEVTQTPSHQVTQMGQEVILRCVPISNHLYFYWYRQILGQKVEFLVSFYNNEISEKSEIFDDQFSVERPDGSNFTLKIRSTKLEDSAMYFCASTPAEPYEQYFGPGTRLTVT.

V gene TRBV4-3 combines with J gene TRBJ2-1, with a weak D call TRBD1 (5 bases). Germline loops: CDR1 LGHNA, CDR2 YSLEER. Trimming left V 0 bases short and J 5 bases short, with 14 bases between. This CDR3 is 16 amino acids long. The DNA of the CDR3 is TGCGCCAGCAGCCAAGATTACTCGGACAACAACAATGAGCAGTTCTTC. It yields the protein CASSQDYSDNNNEQFF.

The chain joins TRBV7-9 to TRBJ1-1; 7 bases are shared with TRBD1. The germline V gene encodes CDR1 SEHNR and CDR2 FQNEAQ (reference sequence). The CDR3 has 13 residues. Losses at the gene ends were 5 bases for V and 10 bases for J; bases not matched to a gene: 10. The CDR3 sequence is CASSPRRQGGAFF. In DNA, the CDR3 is TGTGCCAGCAGCCCTCGACGACAGGGAGGAGCTTTCTTT.

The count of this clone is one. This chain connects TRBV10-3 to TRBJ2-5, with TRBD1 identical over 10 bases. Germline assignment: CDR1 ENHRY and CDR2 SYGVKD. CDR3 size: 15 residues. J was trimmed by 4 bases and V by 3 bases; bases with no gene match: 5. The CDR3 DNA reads TGTGCCATCAGTGACTGGGACAGGGGATCAGAGACCCAGTACTTC. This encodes CAISDWDRGSETQYF.

In nucleotides, the CDR3 is TGTGCCAGCAGTGAAACGGCAGGGGCGGACGAGCAGTACTTC. This encodes CASSETAGADEQYF. The V gene is TRBV6-1, the J gene TRBJ2-7; D is possibly TRBD1 (6 bases). Between the trimmed V and J ends, which lost 2 bases and 5 bases, there was a span of 13 bases. The CDR3 contains 14 residues. Germline V gene lookup returns CDR1 MNHNS and CDR2 SASEGT.

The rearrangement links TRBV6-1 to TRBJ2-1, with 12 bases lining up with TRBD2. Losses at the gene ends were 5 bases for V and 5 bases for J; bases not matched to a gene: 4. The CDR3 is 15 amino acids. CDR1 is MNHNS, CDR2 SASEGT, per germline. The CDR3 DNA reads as TGTGCCAGCAGTTTACTAGCGGGGGGAAACAATGAGCAGTTCTTC. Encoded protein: CASSLLAGGNNEQFF.

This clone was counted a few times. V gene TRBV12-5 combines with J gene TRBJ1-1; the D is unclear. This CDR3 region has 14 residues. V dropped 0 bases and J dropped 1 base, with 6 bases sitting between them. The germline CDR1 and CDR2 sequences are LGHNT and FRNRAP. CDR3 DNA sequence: TGTGCTAGTGGTTTGGTATCAGGGAACACTGAAGCTTTCTTT. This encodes CASGLVSGNTEAFF.

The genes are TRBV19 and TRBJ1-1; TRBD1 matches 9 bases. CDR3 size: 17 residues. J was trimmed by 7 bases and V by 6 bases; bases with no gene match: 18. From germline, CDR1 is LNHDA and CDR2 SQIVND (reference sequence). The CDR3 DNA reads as TGTGCCAGTAGCCCAAGAGGAGAGCCGGGACAGGGCCATGAAGCTTTCTTT. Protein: CASSPRGEPGQGHEAFF.

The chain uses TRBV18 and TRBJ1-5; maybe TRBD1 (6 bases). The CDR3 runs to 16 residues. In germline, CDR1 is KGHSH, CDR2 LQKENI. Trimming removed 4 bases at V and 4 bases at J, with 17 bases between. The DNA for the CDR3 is TGTGCCAGCTCACAGCTAACGACAGGACATAATCAGCCCCAGCATTTT. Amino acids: CASSQLTTGHNQPQHF.

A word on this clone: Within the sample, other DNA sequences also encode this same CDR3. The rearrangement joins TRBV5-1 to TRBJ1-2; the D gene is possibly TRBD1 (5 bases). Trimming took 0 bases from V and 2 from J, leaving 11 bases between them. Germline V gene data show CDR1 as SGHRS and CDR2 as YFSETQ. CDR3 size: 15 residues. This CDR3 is CASSLAGGKNYGYTF. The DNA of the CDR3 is TGCGCCAGCAGCTTGGCGGGGGGGAAGAACTATGGCTACACCTTC.

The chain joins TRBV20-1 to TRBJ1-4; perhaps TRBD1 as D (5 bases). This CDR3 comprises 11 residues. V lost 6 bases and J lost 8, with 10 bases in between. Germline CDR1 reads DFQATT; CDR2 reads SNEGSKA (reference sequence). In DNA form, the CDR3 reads TGCAGTGCCTCGGCAGGGGAAAAACTGTTTTTT. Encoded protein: CSASAGEKLFF.

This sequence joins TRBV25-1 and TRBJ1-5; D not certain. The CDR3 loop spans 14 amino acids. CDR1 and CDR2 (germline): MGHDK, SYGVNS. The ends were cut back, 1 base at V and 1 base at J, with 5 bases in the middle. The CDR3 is CASSELESNQPQHF. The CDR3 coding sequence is TGTGCCAGCAGTGAATTGGAGAGCAATCAGCCCCAGCATTTT.

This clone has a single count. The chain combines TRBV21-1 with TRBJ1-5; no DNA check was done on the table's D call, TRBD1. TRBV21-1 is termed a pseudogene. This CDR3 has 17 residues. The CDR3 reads CASSPSSGQGANQPQHF. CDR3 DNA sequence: TGTGCCAGCAGCCCATCTTCGGGACAGGGGGCGAATCAGCCCCAGCATTTT.

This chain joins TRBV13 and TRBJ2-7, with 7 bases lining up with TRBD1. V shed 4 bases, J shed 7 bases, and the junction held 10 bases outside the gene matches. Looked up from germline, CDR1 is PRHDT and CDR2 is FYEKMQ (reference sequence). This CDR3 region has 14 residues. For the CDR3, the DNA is TGTGCCAGCAGCTATGAGGGGGCATTGGGGGAGCAGTACTTC. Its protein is CASSYEGALGEQYF.

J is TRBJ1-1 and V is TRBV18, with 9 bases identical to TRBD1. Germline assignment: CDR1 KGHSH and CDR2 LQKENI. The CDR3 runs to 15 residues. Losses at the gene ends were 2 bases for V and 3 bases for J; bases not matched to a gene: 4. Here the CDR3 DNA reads TGTGCCAGCTCACCAACGGGACAGGGCGACACTGAAGCTTTCTTT. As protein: CASSPTGQGDTEAFF.

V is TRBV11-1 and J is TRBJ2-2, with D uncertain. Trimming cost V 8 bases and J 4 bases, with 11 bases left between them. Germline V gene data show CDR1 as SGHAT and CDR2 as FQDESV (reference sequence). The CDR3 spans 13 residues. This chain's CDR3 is CASSPTATGELFF. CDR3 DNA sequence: TGTGCCAGCTCCCCAACAGCCACCGGGGAGCTGTTTTTT.

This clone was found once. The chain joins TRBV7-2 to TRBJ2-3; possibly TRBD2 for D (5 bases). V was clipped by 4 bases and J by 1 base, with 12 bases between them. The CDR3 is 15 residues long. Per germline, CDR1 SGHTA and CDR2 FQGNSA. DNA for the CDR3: TGTGCCAGCAGCTCTTTCCCGAGGGGCACAGATACGCAGTATTTT. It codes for CASSSFPRGTDTQYF.

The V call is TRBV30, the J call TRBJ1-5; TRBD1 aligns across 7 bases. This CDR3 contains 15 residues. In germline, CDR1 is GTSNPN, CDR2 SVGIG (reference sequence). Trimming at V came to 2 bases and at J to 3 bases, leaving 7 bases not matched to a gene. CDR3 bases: TGTGCCTGGAGTACCGGACAGGTTCTCAATCAGCCCCAGCATTTT. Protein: CAWSTGQVLNQPQHF.

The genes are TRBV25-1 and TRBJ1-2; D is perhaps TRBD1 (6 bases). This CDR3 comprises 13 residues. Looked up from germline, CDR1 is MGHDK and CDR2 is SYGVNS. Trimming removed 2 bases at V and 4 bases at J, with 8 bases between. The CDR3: CASSEGRGYGYTF. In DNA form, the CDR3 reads TGTGCCAGCAGTGAAGGCAGGGGCTATGGCTACACCTTC.

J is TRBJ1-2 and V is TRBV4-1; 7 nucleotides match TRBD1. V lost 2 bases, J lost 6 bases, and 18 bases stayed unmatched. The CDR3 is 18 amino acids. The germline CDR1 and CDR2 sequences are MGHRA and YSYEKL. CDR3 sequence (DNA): TGCGCCAGCAGCCAACGGGACAGCCGATTGAGTATCCGAGATGGCTACACCTTC. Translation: CASSQRDSRLSIRDGYTF.